Presented here are 29 T cell receptor beta chains from one specimen sequenced in a study of Ad26.COV2.S vaccination and SARS-CoV-2 variants. The protocol was immunoSEQ multiplex PCR, while the TCRdb copy is restricted to in-frame clones and leaves out a portion. The data contain over 350,000 clones, 70% to 90% of them seen just once; the ten biggest clones take up 3.5%. The treatment: roughly 20 received Ad26.COV2.S at low or high dose, single or two shots; about 5 received placebo; per-sample allocation not given. Sampling occurred on day 63 after the first vaccine or placebo injection. Sequencing used peripheral blood, obtained in a trial of Ad26.COV2.S vaccine versus placebo. These receptors all stem from a person between 18 and 65 years old who received the Ad26.COV2.S COVID-19 vaccine or a placebo.

This clone has only a few counts. The chain is built from TRBV4-1 and TRBJ1-6, with 11 bases matching TRBD1. In germline, CDR1 is MGHRA, CDR2 YSYEKL. Germline trimming cut 0 bases from V and 9 bases from J; bases unmatched to any gene: 1. The CDR3 contains 15 residues. The CDR3 loop is CASSQEGTGGSPLHF. The CDR3 DNA follows: TGCGCCAGCAGCCAAGAAGGGACAGGGGGTTCACCCCTCCACTTT.

The chain has TRBV21-1 and TRBJ1-2; TRBD1, the table's D call, lacks a check against the DNA. TRBV21-1 is reported as a pseudogene. This CDR3 spans 12 amino acids. The CDR3 region is CASSDSPYGYTF. In DNA, the CDR3 is TGTGCCAGCAGCGACAGCCCGTATGGCTACACCTTC.

This clone was observed once. J is TRBJ2-3 and V is TRBV7-8, with D possibly TRBD2 on 5 matching bases. The V gene's germline CDR1 is SGHVS and CDR2 FQNEAQ. This CDR3 region has 14 residues. V was shortened by 2 bases and J by 7 bases, with 13 bases between the two germline ends. CDR3 amino acids: CASSLSDYRNTQYF. CDR3 DNA: TGTGCCAGCAGCTTAAGTGACTATAGGAATACGCAGTATTTT.

The chain joins TRBV7-8 to TRBJ2-7; 9 positions agree with TRBD1. The J segment lost 3 bases and the V segment lost 4 bases, leaving 7 bases of the junction unmatched. The V gene's germline CDR1 is SGHVS and CDR2 FQNEAQ. The CDR3 contains 15 residues. CDR3 DNA sequence: TGTGCCAGCAGCTATCCGGGACAGGGCCACTACGAGCAGTACTTC. Amino acids: CASSYPGQGHYEQYF. Looking up the rest from reference TRBV7-8 and TRBJ2-7 gives the full variable domain: GAGVSQSPRYKVAKRGQDVALRCDPISGHVSLFWYQQALGQGPEFLTYFQNEAQLDKSGLPSDRFFAERPEGSVSTLKIQRTQQEDSAVYLCASSYPGQGHYEQYFGPGTRLTVT.

The chain couples TRBV18 to TRBJ1-1; TRBD1 is a possible D gene (6 bases). Germline V gene lookup returns CDR1 KGHSH and CDR2 LQKENI. This CDR3 comprises 13 residues. The V and J ends lost 6 bases and 3 bases respectively, with 11 bases between them. CDR3 loop: CASSQDRYTEAFF. The CDR3 DNA reads as TGTGCCAGCTCCCAGGACAGATACACTGAAGCTTTCTTT. Filled out from reference TRBV18 and TRBJ1-1, the complete variable domain reads NAGVMQNPRHLVRRRGQEARLRCSPMKGHSHVYWYRQLPEEGLKFMVYLQKENIIDESGMPKERFSAEFPKEGPSILRIQQVVRGDSAAYFCASSQDRYTEAFFGQGTRLTVV.

In this sample, this clone turned up once. The chain has TRBV4-1 and TRBJ2-7, with no clear D. Germline V gene sequence: CDR1 MGHRA, CDR2 YSYEKL. V was trimmed by 0 bases and J by 4 bases, leaving 10 bases between them. The CDR3 covers 14 residues. Here the CDR3 reads CASSQDPGEYEQYF. In DNA, the CDR3 is TGCGCCAGCAGCCAAGATCCGGGCGAATACGAGCAGTACTTC.

This clone was detected only a few times. V usage is TRBV7-8 and J usage is TRBJ1-3; 7 nucleotides align to TRBD1. J was trimmed by 0 bases and V by 2 bases; bases with no gene match: 4. Looked up from germline, CDR1 is SGHVS and CDR2 is FQNEAQ. This CDR3 has 16 amino acids. The CDR3 bases are TGTGCCAGCAGCTTAAGGACAGGAGGCTCTGGAAACACCATATATTTT. It translates to CASSLRTGGSGNTIYF. Drawing the rest from reference TRBV7-8 and TRBJ1-3, the complete variable domain is GAGVSQSPRYKVAKRGQDVALRCDPISGHVSLFWYQQALGQGPEFLTYFQNEAQLDKSGLPSDRFFAERPEGSVSTLKIQRTQQEDSAVYLCASSLRTGGSGNTIYFGEGSWLTVV.

The chain employs TRBV6-1 and TRBJ1-3; a weak D match, TRBD1 (5 bases). This CDR3 has 16 amino acids. V was shortened by 2 bases and J by 0 bases, with 11 bases between the two germline ends. Germline-derived CDR1 and CDR2 are MNHNS and SASEGT. The CDR3 nucleotides read TGTGCCAGCAGTGAATACCAGGGCGTCTCTGGAAACACCATATATTTT. Translation: CASSEYQGVSGNTIYF.

The CDR3 sequence is CASMGLGAGEQYF. CDR3 DNA: TGTGCCAGTATGGGGCTCGGGGCCGGGGAGCAGTACTTC. The J gene is TRBJ2-7, the V gene TRBV19; the D call may be TRBD1 or TRBD2 (5 bases each). The germline V and J ends were trimmed by 7 bases and 7 bases, with 17 bases remaining between them. CDR3 length equals 13 residues. Germline V gives CDR1 LNHDA, CDR2 SQIVND (reference sequence).

This chain connects TRBV5-4 to TRBJ2-1; the D is unclear. Germline V gives CDR1 SGHNT, CDR2 YYREEE (reference sequence). The CDR3 has 14 amino acids. V lost 0 bases to trimming and J lost 5 bases, with 9 bases between them. Here the CDR3 reads CASSLVPTDNEQFF. CDR3 sequence (DNA): TGTGCCAGCAGCTTGGTGCCCACCGACAATGAGCAGTTCTTC.

The rearrangement uses TRBV24-1 and TRBJ2-5; D assignment may be TRBD1 or TRBD2 (6 bases each). Germline lookup yields CDR1 KGHDR and CDR2 SFDVKD. Between the trimmed V and J ends, which lost 5 bases and 4 bases, there was a span of 10 bases. This CDR3 spans 13 amino acids. The CDR3 sequence is CATSVGGLETQYF. DNA of the CDR3: TGTGCCACCAGTGTTGGGGGGCTAGAGACCCAGTACTTC.

This clone has only one observation. CDR3 nucleotides: TGTGCCAGCAGATCCTACAATGAGCAGTTCTTC. Its translation: CASRSYNEQFF. The rearrangement uses TRBV7-2 and TRBJ2-1; D is uncertain. The V end lost 6 bases, the J end lost 1 base, and 1 base lay between the germline ends. CDR1 SGHTA and CDR2 FQGNSA come from the germline V gene. This CDR3 has 11 residues.

The chain couples TRBV27 to TRBJ2-1; a weak D match, TRBD1 (6 bases). Germline lookup yields CDR1 MNHEY and CDR2 SMNVEV (reference sequence). Between the trimmed V and J ends, which lost 5 bases and 4 bases, there was a span of 21 bases. This CDR3 region has 17 residues. CDR3 loop: CASSPAAGVLLYNEQFF. Here the CDR3 DNA reads TGTGCCAGCAGTCCCGCGGCAGGGGTGCTCCTTTACAATGAGCAGTTCTTC.

The chain has TRBV5-6 and TRBJ1-5; D is uncertain. CDR3 length: 16 amino acids. The ends were cut back, 0 bases at V and 4 bases at J, with 14 bases in the middle. Germline V lookup: CDR1 SGHDT, CDR2 YYEEEE. The CDR3 nucleotides are TGTGCCAGCAGCTTGGGATCCGGGTTTGAGAATCAGCCCCAGCATTTT. This sequence encodes CASSLGSGFENQPQHF.

The chain couples TRBV20-1 to TRBJ1-2; no definite D call. Trimming took 2 bases from V and 7 from J, leaving 8 bases between them. The CDR3 length is 11 residues. Per germline, CDR1 DFQATT and CDR2 SNEGSKA (reference sequence). CDR3 nucleotide sequence: TGCAGTGCTAGACCCTCCCTTGGCTACACCTTC. Translating gives CSARPSLGYTF.

The chain has TRBV3-1 (or the pseudogene TRBV3-2) and TRBJ2-7; perhaps TRBD2 as D (6 bases). From germline, CDR1 is LGHDT and CDR2 YNNKEL (reference sequence). The CDR3 runs to 17 residues. V was cut by 0 bases and J by 5 bases, with 20 bases left in between. CDR3 residues: CASSQDPRGSLEDEQYF. DNA for the CDR3: TGTGCCAGCAGCCAAGATCCTCGGGGGTCCCTAGAAGACGAGCAGTACTTC.

This rearrangement joins TRBV6-5 to TRBJ2-7; D gene unclear. V was clipped by 10 bases and J by 7 bases, with 20 bases between them. The germline CDR1 and CDR2 sequences are MNHEY and SVGAGI. The CDR3 runs 13 residues. CDR3 protein: CAIRVDFWREQYF. DNA for the CDR3: TGTGCCATCAGAGTGGATTTCTGGCGGGAGCAGTACTTC.

The chain combines TRBV19 with TRBJ2-1; D possibly corresponds to TRBD2 (6 bases). Trimming shortened V by 9 bases and J by 5 bases, and 17 bases separated the two germline ends. The germline V gene encodes CDR1 LNHDA and CDR2 SQIVND (reference sequence). This CDR3 region has 14 residues. The CDR3 DNA reads as TGTGCCAGACCTGCGGGACGGCAGAACAATGAGCAGTTCTTC. As protein: CARPAGRQNNEQFF. Full variable domain (outside the CDR3, taken from reference TRBV19 and TRBJ2-1): DGGITQSPKYLFRKEGQNVTLSCEQNLNHDAMYWYRQDPGQGLRLIYYSQIVNDFQKGDIAEGYSVSREKKESFPLTVTSAQKNPTAFYLCARPAGRQNNEQFFGPGTRLTVL.

The CDR3 DNA follows: TGTGCCAGCAGTCTATTCAACCGGGGGAGCTCCTACAATGAGCAGTTCTTC. It specifies CASSLFNRGSSYNEQFF. This chain uses TRBV6-6 with TRBJ2-1, with D tentatively TRBD2 (6 bases). Germline loops: CDR1 MNHNY, CDR2 SVGAGI (reference sequence). The CDR3 is 17 amino acids. The germline V and J ends were trimmed by 5 bases and 0 bases, with 17 bases remaining between them.

V is TRBV2 and J is TRBJ2-7; 10 nucleotides agree with TRBD2. After removal of 6 bases from V and 6 bases from J, the junction contained 14 bases not matched to a gene. The CDR3 length is 16 residues. Per germline, CDR1 SNHLY and CDR2 FYNNEI. The CDR3 protein is CASRGPSSGGLIEQYF. In DNA form, the CDR3 reads TGTGCCAGCAGGGGACCGTCTAGCGGGGGCCTCATCGAGCAGTACTTC.

This chain joins TRBV4-1 and TRBJ2-4; TRBD1 agrees at 7 bases. Germline V lookup: CDR1 MGHRA, CDR2 YSYEKL. Germline trimming cut 1 base from V and 1 base from J; bases unmatched to any gene: 7. This CDR3 has 17 amino acids. CDR3 DNA: TGCGCCAGCAGCCAAGGGAGACAGGGACGGGCCAAAAACATTCAGTACTTC. It encodes CASSQGRQGRAKNIQYF.

The chain uses TRBV27 and TRBJ1-6, with D tentatively TRBD1 (5 bases). Germline-derived CDR1 and CDR2 are MNHEY and SMNVEV (reference sequence). CDR3 length: 18 residues. The V end was cut by 0 bases, the J end by 7 bases, with 19 bases between. CDR3 region: CASSLSWVFGRGNSPLHF. For the CDR3, the DNA is TGTGCCAGCAGTTTATCGTGGGTGTTCGGGCGGGGCAATTCACCCCTCCACTTT.

The chain is built from TRBV5-1 and TRBJ2-5; 9 bases align to TRBD1. V lost 3 bases, J lost 4 bases, and 7 bases stayed unmatched. This CDR3 region has 15 residues. CDR1 is SGHRS, CDR2 YFSETQ, per germline. This chain's CDR3 is CASSSAPGQGETQYF. CDR3 DNA sequence: TGCGCCAGCAGCTCCGCTCCGGGACAGGGAGAGACCCAGTACTTC. The full variable domain, in which reference TRBV5-1 and TRBJ2-5 provide the parts outside the CDR3, is KAGVTQTPRYLIKTRGQQVTLSCSPISGHRSVSWYQQTPGQGLQFLFEYFSETQRNKGNFPGRFSGRQFSNSRSEMNVSTLELGDSALYLCASSSAPGQGETQYFGPGTRLLVL.

The chain joins TRBV4-1 to TRBJ2-1; D possibly corresponds to TRBD2 (6 bases). Germline CDR1 and CDR2: MGHRA and YSYEKL. CDR3 size: 17 residues. V was shortened by 1 base and J by 5 bases, with 18 bases between the two germline ends. The CDR3 bases are TGCGCCAGCAGCCAAGGAACTTTGAGGACTAAGAACAATGAGCAGTTCTTC. Amino acids: CASSQGTLRTKNNEQFF.

V gene TRBV11-2 combines with J gene TRBJ2-1, with TRBD2 matching 8 bases. V lost 0 bases, J lost 3 bases, and 4 bases stayed unmatched. Germline V gene data show CDR1 as SGHAT and CDR2 as FQNNGV. This CDR3 has 16 residues. CDR3 nucleotides: TGTGCCAGCAGCTTAGATTTAAGCGGGGGCTACAATGAGCAGTTCTTC. Amino acid sequence: CASSLDLSGGYNEQFF.

This clone was seen a few times. V gene TRBV7-6 combines with J gene TRBJ2-5; TRBD2 agrees at 11 bases. The germline V gene has CDR1 SGHVS and CDR2 FNYEAQ. This CDR3 has 15 amino acids. J gave up 2 bases and V 8 bases, and 7 bases lay outside the gene matches. The CDR3 bases are TGTGCCAGCGGGGGTAGCGGGGGGGTTCAAGAGACCCAGTACTTC. The encoded protein is CASGGSGGVQETQYF.

This clone was picked up one time. The chain has TRBV19 and TRBJ2-1; D is possibly TRBD2 (6 bases). The length of the CDR3 is 14 residues. V lost 5 bases and J 8 bases, leaving 16 bases between the germline ends. Germline V gene data show CDR1 as LNHDA and CDR2 as SQIVND (reference sequence). In nucleotides, the CDR3 is TGTGCCAGTAGTCCGGCTAGCGATAGCGATGAGCAGTTCTTC. Its translation is CASSPASDSDEQFF.

CDR3 nucleotides: TGTGCCAGCAGTTACGAGCGCGGGGCTACTCCCCTCCACTTT. Translating gives CASSYERGATPLHF. This sequence joins TRBV6-5 and TRBJ1-6; D perhaps matches TRBD1 (5 bases). The CDR3 runs to 14 residues. V dropped 2 bases and J dropped 13 bases, with 15 bases sitting between them. The V gene's germline CDR1 is MNHEY and CDR2 SVGAGI.

This clone occurred once. V usage is TRBV18 and J usage is TRBJ1-1; the D gene is possibly TRBD1 (5 bases). The germline CDR1 and CDR2 sequences are KGHSH and LQKENI. V lost 1 base and J 3 bases, leaving 9 bases between the germline ends. The CDR3 is 14 residues long. CDR3 in amino acids: CASSPQGSDTEAFF. CDR3 DNA: TGTGCCAGCTCACCACAGGGGTCGGACACTGAAGCTTTCTTT. The full variable domain, with the rest looked up from reference TRBV18 and TRBJ1-1, is NAGVMQNPRHLVRRRGQEARLRCSPMKGHSHVYWYRQLPEEGLKFMVYLQKENIIDESGMPKERFSAEFPKEGPSILRIQQVVRGDSAAYFCASSPQGSDTEAFFGQGTRLTVV.